Below are 6 T cell receptor beta chains sequenced from a single sample in a study of cytomegalovirus exposure and HLA in healthy donors. Researchers ran the PCR with 60 Vbeta and 13 Jbeta primers. Profiling relied on immunoSEQ multiplex PCR, and the TCRdb table lists in-frame clones only, not all of them. The sample has roughly 190,000 clones; approximately 84% are singletons. Sequences were obtained from PBMCs. These receptor sequences come from a man between 50 and 59 years old in good health and CMV-seronegative.

This clone was seen a handful of times. In the same sample, other DNA sequences code for this CDR3. The CDR3 loop reads CAWSGQGNQPQHF. The DNA of the CDR3 is TGTGCCTGGAGCGGACAGGGGAATCAGCCCCAGCATTTT. The chain joins TRBV30 to TRBJ1-5; 9 bases line up with TRBD1. V lost 3 bases to trimming and J lost 4 bases; unmatched junction nucleotides: 1. Per the germline V gene, CDR1 is GTSNPN and CDR2 is SVGIG (reference sequence). The CDR3 has 13 amino acids.

This chain joins TRBV7-2 and TRBJ1-5, with 7 bases that match TRBD1. CDR1 is SGHTA, CDR2 FQGNSA, per germline. V shed 0 bases, J shed 7 bases, and the junction held 3 bases outside the gene matches. The CDR3 runs 14 residues. The CDR3, as DNA: TGTGCCAGCAGCTTAGCTCAGGGGGGCCAGCCCCAGCATTTT. It translates to CASSLAQGGQPQHF.

The chain recombines TRBV6-5 with TRBJ2-7; 10 bases agree with TRBD1. The V gene end was trimmed by 7 bases and the J gene end by 3 bases; junction bases not matched to a gene: 9. Germline-derived CDR1 and CDR2 are MNHEY and SVGAGI. The CDR3 runs to 15 residues. CDR3 DNA: TGTGCCAGCAACCCGGGACAGGGGTTCGGCTACGAGCAGTACTTC. This gives the protein CASNPGQGFGYEQYF.

This chain uses TRBV6-5 with TRBJ1-1; 7 nucleotides match TRBD1. Germline loops: CDR1 MNHEY, CDR2 SVGAGI. After removal of 5 bases from V and 10 bases from J, the junction contained 10 bases not matched to a gene. The CDR3 loop spans 13 amino acids. CDR3 DNA: TGTGCCAGCAGTGAAGCGAGGGGGCTAGTAGCTTTCTTT. Protein: CASSEARGLVAFF.

This sequence joins TRBV15 and TRBJ1-5, with TRBD1 identical over 10 bases. Germline-derived CDR1 and CDR2 are LNHNV and YYDKDF (reference sequence). The CDR3 length is 16 residues. Germline trimming cut 1 base from V and 2 bases from J; bases unmatched to any gene: 2. In nucleotides, the CDR3 is TGTGCCACCAGCAGAGGAGGGACAGGGGGCAATCAGCCCCAGCATTTT. Its translation is CATSRGGTGGNQPQHF.

The CDR3 DNA is TGTGCCATCAGTGAGGAGAGGGGGACACCGTACCAAGAGACCCAGTACTTC. It encodes CAISEERGTPYQETQYF. J is TRBJ2-5 and V is TRBV10-3, with D possibly matching TRBD1 (6 bases). Trimming removed 2 bases from V and 0 bases from J, with 16 bases in between. This CDR3 spans 17 amino acids. CDR1 is ENHRY and CDR2 is SYGVKD in the germline V gene.